Following are 3 T cell receptor beta chains from one sample sequenced in a study of spatial heterogeneity in lung cancer. TCRdb fed the 5' RACE reads into MiXCR, producing one record per CDR3 protein. The repertoire holds some 13,000 distinct CDR3 sequences, with 3% to 4.5% as singletons. The time point is: sample taken at primary tumor resection. The study's findings and limits: Tumor mutation counts were tracked by expanded intratumoral alpha and beta TCR counts.

What these receptors recognize is not known. Sequenced here: lung tumor tissue, sampled at surgery. Receptors originate from a male donor with early-stage non-small cell lung cancer.

This clonotype was seen ten or more times. The chain's CDR3 is CSARDCRDGYTF. Written as DNA, the CDR3 is TGCAGTGCTAGAGATTGCAGGGATGGCTACACCTTC. The rearrangement uses TRBV20-1 and TRBJ1-2, with a possible D match to TRBD1 (5 bases). Trimming left V 0 bases short and J 6 bases short, with 8 bases between. This CDR3 has 12 residues. Per germline, CDR1 DFQATT and CDR2 SNEGSKA (reference sequence).

This clonotype showed up many times. This chain links TRBV10-3 with TRBJ2-5, with D hard to call. From germline, CDR1 is ENHRY and CDR2 SYGVKD. V lost 2 bases to trimming and J lost 5 bases, with 6 bases between them. This CDR3 has 12 residues. CDR3 sequence (DNA): TGTGCCATCAGTGAGCCGAGGGAGACCCAGTACTTC. It encodes CAISEPRETQYF.

This clonotype rates as medium-sized (0.01 to 0.1%). The gene calls are TRBV20-1 and TRBJ2-1; the D gene is possibly TRBD2 (5 bases). Trimming took off 0 bases at V and 0 bases at J, with 12 bases between the two ends. Per the germline V gene, CDR1 is DFQATT and CDR2 is SNEGSKA (reference sequence). The CDR3 is made up of 16 amino acids. The DNA of the CDR3 is TGCAGTGCTAGAGATCCGGAGCGGAGCTCCTACAATGAGCAGTTCTTC. Amino acids: CSARDPERSSYNEQFF.